This paragraph covers one T cell receptor (beta chain) sequence. The genomic DNA of each subset was split evenly across several immunoSEQ plates. Produced via immunoSEQ multiplex PCR; TCRdb's table is partial and in-frame only. This sample has roughly 2.6 million clones, with approximately 94% found just once. Per the germline V gene, CDR1 is SGHVS and CDR2 is FQNEAQ. The length of the CDR3 is 15 residues. Trimming removed 5 bases from V and 4 bases from J; junction bases left unmatched: 8. This specimen comes from a study of shared clonotypes between healthy human individuals. J is TRBJ2-7 and V is TRBV7-8; 10 bases are a match to TRBD2. Source material: naive CD4+ T cells sorted from blood. The subset is: CD45RA+ positively selected. This clonotype was obtained from a man younger than 35 in good health. The chain's CDR3 is CASSIGTSAVYEQYF. The CDR3 DNA reads TGTGCCAGCAGCATCGGGACTAGCGCGGTTTACGAGCAGTACTTC.